Below, 22 T cell receptor beta chains from the same sample are listed, as sequenced in a study of early T cells in non-severe SARS-CoV-2 infection. MiXCR, run by TCRdb on the 5' RACE reads, gives a single entry per CDR3 protein. Of about 35,000 distinct CDR3 sequences listed, around 6% were seen once; the top ten hold 7.6%. The sample was whole blood. These receptors all stem from an adult who was a healthcare worker with PCR-confirmed SARS-CoV-2 infection or an uninfected control (not recorded which).

This clonotype was counted ten times or more. This rearrangement joins TRBV11-3 to TRBJ2-1, with 7 bases that match TRBD2. J lost 2 bases, V lost 4 bases, and 5 bases had no gene match. The germline gives CDR1 SGHNT, CDR2 YENEEA. The CDR3 has 15 residues. The CDR3 sequence is CASSSSSGTYNEQFF. CDR3 coding DNA: TGTGCCAGCAGCTCGTCTAGCGGAACCTACAATGAGCAGTTCTTC.

The table lists this clonotype with many counts. The genes are TRBV7-2 and TRBJ1-3; unclear D gene. The V end lost 3 bases, the J end lost 0 bases, and 3 bases lay between the germline ends. The CDR3 consists of 13 residues. CDR1 SGHTA and CDR2 FQGNSA come from the germline V gene. CDR3 coding DNA: TGTGCCAGCAGCTTGAACTCTGGAAACACCATATATTTT. Translation: CASSLNSGNTIYF.

This clonotype was seen ten or more times. Written as DNA, the CDR3 is TGTGCCAGCAGCCTAACGGGGGGGCAAAACACCGGGGAGCTGTTTTTT. Protein sequence: CASSLTGGQNTGELFF. This rearrangement joins TRBV6-6 to TRBJ2-2; 8 positions match TRBD2. V lost 6 bases and J lost 2; bases outside the gene matches: 8. Germline V gives CDR1 MNHNY, CDR2 SVGAGI (reference sequence). The CDR3 sequence is 16 residues long.

This clonotype occurred many times. The chain recombines TRBV4-1 with TRBJ2-2, with a weak D call TRBD1 (7 bases). V lost 6 bases, J lost 5 bases, and 16 bases lay in between. This CDR3 has 15 residues. The germline CDR1 and CDR2 sequences are MGHRA and YSYEKL. The CDR3 loop is CASRKGAGRTGELFF. The CDR3 DNA reads as TGCGCCAGCAGAAAGGGGGCGGGGAGGACCGGGGAGCTGTTTTTT.

This clonotype occurred many times. This sequence joins TRBV7-9 and TRBJ2-3; no firm D call. The CDR3 spans 11 residues. The germline V and J ends were trimmed by 5 bases and 2 bases, with 2 bases remaining between them. Per the germline V gene, CDR1 is SEHNR and CDR2 is FQNEAQ (reference sequence). The CDR3 here is CASSPTDTQYF. DNA of the CDR3: TGTGCCAGCAGCCCCACAGATACGCAGTATTTT.

There are many counts of this clonotype. The genes are TRBV13 and TRBJ2-4, with unresolved D. Germline V CDR1 and CDR2: PRHDT, FYEKMQ (reference sequence). The CDR3 totals 16 residues. With 5 bases removed from V and 0 bases from J, the gap between germline ends came to 14 bases. DNA of the CDR3: TGTGCCAGCAGCCCTCGACACAAACTAGCCAAAAACATTCAGTACTTC. As protein: CASSPRHKLAKNIQYF.

The sample holds many counts of this clonotype. This sequence joins TRBV7-2 and TRBJ2-5; 8 nucleotides align to TRBD1. Per germline, CDR1 SGHTA and CDR2 FQGNSA. Losses at the gene ends were 3 bases for V and 4 bases for J; bases not matched to a gene: 4. The CDR3 extends over 14 amino acids. In DNA, the CDR3 is TGTGCCAGCAGCTTTGGGACAGGAGGAGAGACCCAGTACTTC. This sequence encodes CASSFGTGGETQYF.

This chain joins TRBV19 and TRBJ2-4; 15 bases map to TRBD2. CDR3 size: 16 residues. Germline assignment: CDR1 LNHDA and CDR2 SQIVND (reference sequence). J lost 6 bases, V lost 5 bases, and 5 bases had no gene match. CDR3 amino acids: CASSGTSGRWGNIQYF. The CDR3 DNA reads as TGTGCCAGTAGTGGGACTAGCGGGAGGTGGGGAAACATTCAGTACTTC. The whole variable domain, remainder taken from reference TRBV19 and TRBJ2-4, is DGGITQSPKYLFRKEGQNVTLSCEQNLNHDAMYWYRQDPGQGLRLIYYSQIVNDFQKGDIAEGYSVSREKKESFPLTVTSAQKNPTAFYLCASSGTSGRWGNIQYFGAGTRLSVL.

In its sample, this clonotype was seen many times. The chain is built from TRBV14 and TRBJ2-7, with a possible D match to TRBD1 (6 bases). The CDR3 totals 15 residues. Germline V lookup: CDR1 SGHDN, CDR2 FVKESK. V shed 4 bases and J shed 2 bases, with 15 bases lying between them. The DNA of the CDR3 is TGTGCCAGCAGCCGGGAATTGGACAGCCCCTACGAGCAGTACTTC. Translated, it gives CASSRELDSPYEQYF. The whole variable domain, remainder taken from reference TRBV14 and TRBJ2-7, is EAGVTQFPSHSVIEKGQTVTLRCDPISGHDNLYWYRRVMGKEIKFLLHFVKESKQDESGMPNNRFLAERTGGTYSTLKVQPAELEDSGVYFCASSRELDSPYEQYFGPGTRLTVT.

In its sample, this clonotype was seen many times. This chain uses TRBV19 with TRBJ1-2; D call uncertain. Trimming took off 8 bases at V and 4 bases at J, with 11 bases between the two ends. Germline CDR1 and CDR2: LNHDA and SQIVND (reference sequence). The CDR3 sequence is 12 residues long. The CDR3 DNA reads as TGTGCCAGTGGGAGGAACCCCTATGGCTACACCTTC. Translating gives CASGRNPYGYTF.

This clonotype has at least ten counts. The chain links TRBV2 to TRBJ2-1; 8 nucleotides match TRBD2. From germline, CDR1 is SNHLY and CDR2 FYNNEI. The CDR3 sequence is 16 residues long. V lost 4 bases to trimming and J lost 1 base; unmatched junction nucleotides: 6. The CDR3 is CASSGLKRESYNEQFF. DNA for the CDR3: TGTGCCAGCAGTGGCCTCAAGCGGGAGTCCTACAATGAGCAGTTCTTC. Based on the CDR3 plus reference TRBV2 and TRBJ2-1, the full variable domain is EPEVTQTPSHQVTQMGQEVILRCVPISNHLYFYWYRQILGQKVEFLVSFYNNEISEKSEIFDDQFSVERPDGSNFTLKIRSTKLEDSAMYFCASSGLKRESYNEQFFGPGTRLTVL.

There are many counts of this clonotype. V usage is TRBV20-1 and J usage is TRBJ2-7, with 8 bases matching TRBD1. Trimming cost V 5 bases and J 0 bases; bases outside gene matches: 6. Germline V lookup: CDR1 DFQATT, CDR2 SNEGSKA (reference sequence). CDR3 size: 14 residues. CDR3 nucleotide sequence: TGCAGTGCTCTGGGACAGGCGACCTCCTACGAGCAGTACTTC. This codes for CSALGQATSYEQYF.

This clonotype came up many times. The chain joins TRBV30 to TRBJ2-4, with 10 bases matching TRBD1. The CDR3 contains 14 residues. The ends lost 0 bases at V and 7 bases at J; junction bases unmatched: 3. Germline V CDR1 and CDR2: GTSNPN, SVGIG (reference sequence). This CDR3 is CAWSVGQGTNIQYF. The CDR3 region has the DNA TGTGCCTGGAGTGTGGGACAGGGGACCAACATTCAGTACTTC.

This clonotype showed up many times. The genes are TRBV7-2 and TRBJ1-1; D perhaps matches TRBD1 (6 bases). This CDR3 has 16 amino acids. Germline V gives CDR1 SGHTA, CDR2 FQGNSA. V dropped 2 bases and J dropped 4 bases, with 17 bases sitting between them. CDR3 loop: CASSLFGRQDVTEAFF. Here the CDR3 DNA reads TGTGCCAGCAGCTTATTTGGCCGACAGGATGTCACTGAAGCTTTCTTT.

This clonotype was seen more than once but under ten times. The chain joins TRBV7-2 to TRBJ1-6; TRBD1 might be the D (6 bases). Germline V CDR1 and CDR2: SGHTA, FQGNSA. This CDR3 comprises 13 residues. With 5 bases removed from V and 12 bases from J, the gap between germline ends came to 14 bases. The CDR3 here is CASSPGQRLPLHF. In DNA, the CDR3 is TGTGCCAGCAGCCCAGGACAGCGACTACCCCTCCACTTT.

This clonotype came up many times. The chain has TRBV12-3 or TRBV12-4 and TRBJ2-1; 7 bases are shared with TRBD1. Unmatched junction bases numbered 5, after V lost 6 bases and J lost 0 bases. The CDR3 contains 15 residues. CDR3 in amino acids: CASRGQRSSYNEQFF. The CDR3 DNA sequence: TGTGCCAGCAGGGGACAGCGAAGCTCCTACAATGAGCAGTTCTTC.

This clonotype was found many times. The chain carries TRBV5-6 and TRBJ1-1; D is undetermined. V was shortened by 0 bases and J by 1 base, with 7 bases between the two germline ends. The CDR3 runs 14 residues. Germline values: CDR1 SGHDT, CDR2 YYEEEE. CDR3 sequence: CASSLGQPNTEAFF. CDR3 DNA: TGTGCCAGCAGCTTGGGGCAGCCGAACACTGAAGCTTTCTTT.

This clonotype was observed many times. V and J are TRBV7-8 and TRBJ2-1, with 9 bases aligning to TRBD2. This CDR3 is 16 amino acids long. V lost 4 bases and J lost 0; bases outside the gene matches: 4. Per the germline V gene, CDR1 is SGHVS and CDR2 is FQNEAQ. The DNA for the CDR3 is TGTGCCAGCAGCTCACCTAGCGGGGTCTCCTACAATGAGCAGTTCTTC. This codes for CASSSPSGVSYNEQFF.

In regard to this clonotype: This may arise from a read error, as a much more abundant clone is one base away. The chain has TRBV7-2 and TRBJ2-1; 8 bases are shared with TRBD1. The V gene's germline CDR1 is SGHTA and CDR2 FQGNSA. CDR3 length equals 14 residues. CDR3: CASSPDDRGNELFF. CDR3 sequence (DNA): TGTGCCAGCAGCCCCGACGACAGGGGCAATGAGCTGTTCTTC.

This clonotype was detected ten times or more. Because it lacks the conserved phenylalanine or tryptophan at the end, this CDR3 is likely a read error. This chain joins TRBV30 and TRBJ2-7, with 11 bases aligning to TRBD1. CDR3 size: 15 residues. Germline loops: CDR1 GTSNPN, CDR2 SVGIG (reference sequence). V lost 1 base and J lost 1; bases outside the gene matches: 3. CDR3 amino acids: CAWSADRGRSYEQYL. The CDR3 nucleotides are TGTGCCTGGAGTGCGGACAGGGGGCGGTCCTACGAGCAGTACCTC.

This clonotype was seen repeatedly, ten times or more. This chain joins TRBV9 and TRBJ1-6; the match to TRBD1 covers 11 bases. V shed 0 bases and J 6 bases; nucleotides not matched to a gene: 2. CDR1 is SGDLS, CDR2 YYNGEE, per germline. This CDR3 is built from 16 residues. CDR3 DNA: TGTGCCAGCAGCGTAGAAGGGACAGGGGGTAATTCACCCCTCCACTTT. Translation gives CASSVEGTGGNSPLHF.

The chain links TRBV12-3 or TRBV12-4 to TRBJ2-3, with TRBD2 identical over 8 bases. V shed 1 base, J shed 2 bases, and the junction held 5 bases outside the gene matches. The CDR3 consists of 16 residues. The CDR3 spells CASSLGRGADTDTQYF. DNA of the CDR3: TGTGCCAGCAGTTTAGGGCGGGGGGCCGACACAGATACGCAGTATTTT.